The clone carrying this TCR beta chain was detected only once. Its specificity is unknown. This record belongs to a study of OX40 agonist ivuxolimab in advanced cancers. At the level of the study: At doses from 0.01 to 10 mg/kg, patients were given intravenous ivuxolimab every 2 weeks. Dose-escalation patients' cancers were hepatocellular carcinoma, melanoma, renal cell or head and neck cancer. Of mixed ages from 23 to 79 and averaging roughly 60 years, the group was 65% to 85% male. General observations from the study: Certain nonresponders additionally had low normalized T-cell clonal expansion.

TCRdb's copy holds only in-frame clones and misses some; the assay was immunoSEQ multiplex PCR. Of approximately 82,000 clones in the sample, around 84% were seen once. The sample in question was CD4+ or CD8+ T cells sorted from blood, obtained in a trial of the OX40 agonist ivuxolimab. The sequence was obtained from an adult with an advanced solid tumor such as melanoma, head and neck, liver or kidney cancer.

CDR3: CASSPHRGGTQMVEQYF. CDR3 DNA: TGTGCCAGCAGCCCCCACCGGGGGGGCACTCAAATGGTCGAGCAGTACTTC. The J gene is TRBJ2-7, the V gene TRBV7-9; TRBD2 aligns across 8 bases. Germline V gene sequence: CDR1 SEHNR, CDR2 FQNEAQ (reference sequence). The CDR3 totals 17 residues. V shed 5 bases, J shed 6 bases, and the junction held 18 bases outside the gene matches.